This T cell receptor (beta chain) was sequenced in a study of cytomegalovirus exposure and HLA in healthy donors (dated 2017 in TCRdb). At the level of the whole study: In an earlier analysis of some 550 of the donors, around 290 Gb of sequence data and approximately 120 million unique TCR beta sequences from roughly 200 million T cells were reported. To predict cytomegalovirus infection status, the study combined high-throughput TCR immunosequencing, statistical association of individual TCRs with disease status, and machine learning. Among a few hundred genotyped donors of the cohort, an average of about 240,000 unique TCR beta nucleotide sequences were sequenced per donor, roughly 18% of them non-productive. Every repertoire in the discovery cohort had been generated on one and the same sequencing platform. Genome-wide SNP genotypes for about three fifths of the 666 donors were used in a later genetic analysis, which treated that subset as a discovery cohort. Roughly 300 gigabases of sequencing data and around 90 million unique TCR sequences made up an early release that covered nearly 650 HLA-typed donors. Of the roughly 410 genotyped donors, more than 75% were placed in the genetic ancestry cluster associated with self-reported Caucasian donors. The later analysis used no new phenotypic data to find candidate immune exposures, relying instead on TCR beta sequences and their occurrence across donors. The T cell repertoires of 700 or so subjects were profiled by immunosequencing and related to cytomegalovirus serostatus. Both class I and class II loci were covered by HLA typing, at four-digit resolution. In a later analysis, previously published TCR beta repertoires from several hundred donors were re-analyzed and high-resolution HLA genotyping was added so that TCR occurrence patterns could be studied. Donor age, sex, ethnicity and CMV serostatus were collected together with the repertoire data. Along with the roughly 670-subject first cohort, a separate validation cohort of approximately 110 different subjects was used. To decide whether each TCR beta V gene segment behaved as functional or pseudogenic, an earlier analysis of some 600 of the donors relied on high-throughput TCR beta sequencing. Because of strong linkage in the cohort, a handful of DR-DQ haplotypes were treated as single units for association and clustering. Typing coverage varied by locus: roughly 620-640 donors for A, B, C, DRB1 and DQB1; roughly 520 for DQA1; about 600 for DPA1; around 490 for DPB1. The study aimed to test whether cataloging public T cell receptors could reveal signatures of past pathogen exposure.

The cohort was made up of roughly 670 healthy bone marrow donors. Cohort members were all nominally healthy when sampled, although unrecorded immune exposures were likely present. The donor tested CMV seronegative, placing the donor among the 350 to 400 seronegative members of the cohort. A peripheral blood sample was collected from each donor, and TCR beta sequencing was performed on peripheral blood mononuclear cells. Genomic DNA extraction from the blood cell samples was performed with the Qiagen DNeasy Blood Extraction Kit. The CDR3, from cysteine to phenylalanine, totals 15 residues. The only DNA kept is the CDR3, 45 bases in frame from the first base. CDR1 and CDR2 (SGHDT, YYEEEE) derive from the germline V gene. Here V drops 0 bases and J drops 8 bases, and the junction holds 9 bases not matched to any gene. The library came from the immunoSEQ multiplex PCR assay. The multiplex PCR relied on a mix of 60 forward primers for TCR Vbeta segments and 13 reverse primers for TCR Jbeta segments. A multiplex PCR assay on genomic DNA amplified the CDR3 region of rearranged TCR beta genes. The amplified TCR beta libraries were sequenced on the Illumina HiSeq System as 87-base-pair reads. The paper's data handling went like this. A later analysis counted 65 million to 90 million unique TCR beta chains across the 550 to 800 repertoires, and around 12 million of these chains were shared by at least two donors. Raw reads were error-corrected and collapsed into unique sequences with a nearest-neighbor algorithm that merged closely related sequences to remove PCR and sequencing errors. To assign V, D and J gene segments, CDR3 sequences were aligned to IMGT reference sequences. Each retained sequence needed at least a six-nucleotide match to both a V gene segment and a J gene segment. A rearrangement was called productive if the CDR3 had no stop codons and remained in frame with V and J, and every other rearrangement was called non-productive. Following IMGT convention, CDR3 was defined as the stretch from the second conserved V-encoded cysteine to the conserved J-encoded phenylalanine. The earlier analysis of 550 to 650 of the donors excluded any sequence lacking an unambiguous match to a single V gene segment. An earlier analysis of some 610 of the donors called V segments functional above 56.7% productive rearrangements and segregating when the between-donor standard deviation exceeded 5%. A statistical classification framework was built for diagnosing cytomegalovirus status from the catalog of TCR beta chain sequences. In a later analysis, V and J genes were assigned by comparing TCR nucleotide sequences against IMGT/GENE-DB human TR gene sequences. A later analysis assigned CDR3 sequences and most-parsimonious VDJ recombination scenarios with the TCRdist pipeline. In a later analysis, each TCR beta chain was defined by its CDR3 amino acid sequence together with its V-gene family, and reads lacking a unique V-gene family were excluded. As a way to deal with suspected cross-contamination and a sequencing artifact, a later analysis dropped approximately 590 nucleotide sequences that were highly shared and had low generation probability. In a later analysis, a clonal expansion index was calculated for each public chain from normalized within-repertoire ranks of inferred template counts. A later analysis computed generation probabilities with a VDJ recombination model fitted to out-of-frame rearrangements, and checked the results against IGoR. Hypergeometric tests were used in a later analysis to score TCR-TCR, TCR-HLA and TCR-CMV co-occurrence, with a repertoire-size bias correction applied to the TCR pairs. To estimate false discovery rates, a later analysis permuted the HLA or CMV assignments 20 times. In a later analysis, co-occurring TCRs were grouped using DBSCAN, and TCRdist sequence similarity was added for clustering within HLA-allele-positive subsets. For co-occurrence clustering, repertoires with fewer than 30,000 or more than 120,000 public chains were excluded, along with roughly 5 repertoires with anomalous nucleotide sharing. TCRdb took over this immuneACCESS table, retaining in-frame rearrangements with V and J assigned. Such tables are incomplete; in checked studies, under half of the missing clones stem from an unresolved V gene, and the remainder is unexplained. That table gives V, J and clone size, and the DNA gave D and trimming. In all, the sample holds 130,000 to 150,000 clones, and 78% of those were seen once. Less than 3% of the sample comes from the top ten.

A word on this clone: It lacks a known antigen. The input lacks base qualities; no much larger clone sits a single base away.

Here is what the overall study found, with its caveats: While some public TCRs were present in many individuals, most TCR sequences turned up only very rarely across donors. In the study, approximately 160 TCR beta chains were listed as associated with cytomegalovirus. Some IMGT-functional V segments, including TRBV6-2 and TRBV6-3, could not be told apart with the 87-base-pair reads, so those segments were excluded. Because HLA typing was missing for some donors at each locus, association tests included only the typed subset. This cohort had only TCR beta chains sequenced, and the lack of alpha or paired-chain data limited which features could be detected. Compared with equally common non-associated chains, HLA-associated TCR beta chains in a later analysis were more clonally expanded and had lower generation probabilities. According to the authors, the approach could potentially be generalized to other disease states and immunological phenotypes. CMV serostatus was the only immune exposure information available for the cohort. In both the original and validation cohorts, the classifier was reported to diagnose cytomegalovirus status with high specificity and sensitivity. Three of the identified cytomegalovirus-associated TCR beta chains were confirmed in vitro to be specific for cytomegalovirus antigens. Broadly in line with IMGT annotations, most TCR beta V segments showed up in productive rearrangements about 90% or about 30% of the time in an earlier analysis of several hundred of the donors. Compared with the 666-donor mean, donors in an Asian-associated ancestry cluster had fewer N-insertions in productive TCRs, according to a later genetic analysis. A further reported finding was that TCR beta sequences accurately predicted the HLA-A and HLA-B alleles for most subjects in the first cohort. When HLA alleles, especially DR and DQ, strongly co-occurred, attributing TCR associations to individual alleles was difficult. About 17 rarely observed V segments, including chromosome 9 orphons, were excluded from the earlier analysis of several hundred of the donors because counts were too low. According to a later analysis, most CMV-associated TCR beta chains appeared to be HLA-restricted, and the HLA associations seemed to be driven largely by CMV exposure. At a false discovery rate of 0.05, a later analysis linked 15,000 to 20,000 TCR beta sequences to specific HLA alleles. In a later analysis, TCR association rates were found to vary across HLA loci, with the most associated TCRs seen for DRB1 alleles and the fewest for HLA-C alleles. The presence/absence analyses assumed that sequencing depth was roughly uniform across donors, and that assumption may not be true. According to a later analysis, parvovirus B19, influenza, CMV and Epstein-Barr virus appeared linked to several top co-occurrence clusters. A cluster of highly shared sequence variants was judged likely to be a technical artifact of the sequencing pipeline. Linkage disequilibrium might explain the correlated functional status among segregating V segments, but an unknown experimental factor could not be ruled out. An association between a missense DCLRE1C variant and V-gene and J-gene trimming of TCR beta chains was found in a later genetic analysis and replicated in an independent cohort.

The sequence derives from a female donor in good health and CMV-seronegative. The rearrangement combines TRBV5-6 with TRBJ1-2, with 8 bases matching TRBD1. Sequencing used PBMCs. The sequenced DNA is TGTGCCAGCAGCTTGGTGTTCGGACAGGGAGGCGGCTACACCTTC. The translation is CASSLVFGQGGGYTF.